These 22 T cell receptor beta chains originate from one sample sequenced in a study of metastatic and nonmetastatic thyroid tumors. Every patient was untreated before thyroid surgery. TCRdb called clones again from the PCR reads with MiXCR. The sample yields about 13,000 clones, approximately 33% seen once. Sequences were obtained from tumor tissue. The origin of the receptors is a male donor with papillary thyroid cancer or a benign thyroid nodule (not recorded which). Some clones in this sample may be carry-over from other donors' samples.

This clone was found a few times. The rearrangement joins TRBV7-8 to TRBJ1-2; TRBD1 aligns across 7 bases. CDR3 length: 14 amino acids. From germline, CDR1 is SGHVS and CDR2 FQNEAQ. The V and J ends lost 4 bases and 6 bases, in that order; junction bases with no gene match: 8. The CDR3 loop is CASSWVTGSNGYTF. The CDR3 nucleotides read TGTGCCAGCAGCTGGGTGACAGGGAGTAATGGCTACACCTTC.

V gene TRBV6-1 combines with J gene TRBJ2-7, with 7 bases identical to TRBD2. The CDR3 sequence is 14 residues long. Trimming took 10 bases from V and 5 from J; bases not matched to a gene: 14. Germline-derived CDR1 and CDR2 are MNHNS and SASEGT. The CDR3 reads CATPPVAGDDEQYF. CDR3 DNA sequence: TGTGCCACCCCCCCGGTCGCGGGAGATGACGAGCAGTACTTC.

By sample share, this clone is medium-sized (0.01 to 0.1%). The CDR3 sequence is CASSLLGQTNYGYTF. CDR3 coding DNA: TGTGCCAGCAGTTTACTAGGGCAGACTAACTATGGCTACACCTTC. This chain uses TRBV28 with TRBJ1-2; the D is unclear. This CDR3 region has 15 residues. V was pared by 2 bases and J by 0 bases, with 10 bases between. Germline lookup yields CDR1 MDHEN and CDR2 SYDVKM.

This chain links TRBV9 with TRBJ1-5; tentatively, D is TRBD1 (6 bases). The V gene's germline CDR1 is SGDLS and CDR2 YYNGEE. The CDR3 spans 15 residues. The V gene lost 0 bases and the J gene lost 4 bases, with 11 bases spanning the gap. CDR3 sequence (DNA): TGTGCCAGCAGCGTAGACCAGGGGTGGAATCAGCCCCAGCATTTT. Its protein product is CASSVDQGWNQPQHF.

The rearrangement links TRBV24-1 to TRBJ1-1; the D is unclear. Germline-derived CDR1 and CDR2 are KGHDR and SFDVKD. The CDR3 sequence is 15 residues long. With 4 bases removed from V and 2 bases from J, the gap between germline ends came to 13 bases. CDR3 coding DNA: TGTGCCACCAGTGAAGCCGTGACACCTAACACTGAAGCTTTCTTT. Its protein is CATSEAVTPNTEAFF.

In its sample, this clone was seen a few times. The rearrangement uses TRBV6-1 and TRBJ1-1; no clear D. Trimming removed 7 bases at V and 5 bases at J, with 23 bases between. This CDR3 region has 16 residues. The germline V gene encodes CDR1 MNHNS and CDR2 SASEGT. CDR3 DNA: TGTGCCAGCAAAAGACGGTCTATTGTTATCGATACTGAAGCTTTCTTT. This encodes CASKRRSIVIDTEAFF.

The chain combines TRBV30 with TRBJ1-2; the D gene is possibly TRBD1 (6 bases). Germline V gives CDR1 GTSNPN, CDR2 SVGIG (reference sequence). There are 13 residues in the CDR3. The ends were cut back, 5 bases at V and 3 bases at J, with 13 bases in the middle. Here the CDR3 DNA reads TGTGCCTGGCTAAACAGGGTGGACTATGGCTACACCTTC. It translates to CAWLNRVDYGYTF.

This sequence joins TRBV7-9 and TRBJ1-1, with D hard to call. The CDR3 length is 13 residues. V was shortened by 1 base and J by 6 bases, with 9 bases between the two germline ends. CDR1 SEHNR and CDR2 FQNEAQ come from the germline V gene (reference sequence). The CDR3 DNA is TGTGCCAGCAGCTTAGTAGGGTACCCTGAAGCTTTCTTT. It encodes CASSLVGYPEAFF.

This clone is medium-sized. The chain couples TRBV7-2 to TRBJ2-7; TRBD1 aligns across 10 bases. The CDR3 sequence is 15 residues long. Looked up from germline, CDR1 is SGHTA and CDR2 is FQGNSA. V shed 5 bases and J 2 bases; nucleotides not matched to a gene: 6. The CDR3 loop reads CASSRGGQGAYEQYF. The CDR3 nucleotides are TGTGCCAGCAGCCGCGGAGGACAGGGGGCCTACGAGCAGTACTTC.

The chain couples TRBV10-1 to TRBJ2-5, with D perhaps being TRBD1 or TRBD2 (6 bases each). The CDR3 covers 15 residues. Trimming pared 0 bases from V and 5 bases from J, leaving 13 bases between. Germline CDR1 is WNHNN and CDR2 is SYGVQD (reference sequence). CDR3 DNA sequence: TGCGCCAGCAGTGAGTCACCGGGGGCTGGGGAGACCCAGTACTTC. This gives the protein CASSESPGAGETQYF.

The chain combines TRBV5-1 with TRBJ2-1, with TRBD2 identical over 8 bases. The J segment lost 3 bases and the V segment lost 0 bases, leaving 8 bases of the junction unmatched. The CDR3 consists of 17 residues. CDR1 and CDR2 (germline): SGHRS, YFSETQ. The CDR3, as DNA: TGCGCCAGCAGCTTGGCCCTGGCGGGGGGTGTCTACAATGAGCAGTTCTTC. Its translation: CASSLALAGGVYNEQFF.

The J gene is TRBJ2-2, the V gene TRBV9, with D perhaps matching TRBD2 (5 bases). Germline CDR1 SGDLS, CDR2 YYNGEE. V lost 4 bases to trimming and J lost 6 bases, with 13 bases between them. The CDR3 covers 14 residues. The CDR3 sequence is CASSPSYGAGELFF. In DNA, the CDR3 is TGTGCCAGCAGCCCTTCCTACGGGGCCGGGGAGCTGTTTTTT.

By share of the sample, this clone is medium-sized. The V gene is TRBV28, the J gene TRBJ1-4, with D hard to call. CDR1 and CDR2 from the germline V gene are MDHEN and SYDVKM. This CDR3 region has 13 residues. With 8 bases removed from V and 7 bases from J, the gap between germline ends came to 14 bases. CDR3: CASWAYKGEKLFF. The DNA for the CDR3 is TGTGCCAGCTGGGCCTATAAGGGTGAAAAACTGTTTTTT.

This clone has just a few counts. The CDR3 reads CASSIGSQPQHF. The CDR3 DNA reads TGTGCCAGTAGTATTGGGAGTCAGCCCCAGCATTTT. The chain employs TRBV19 and TRBJ1-5; D gene unclear. Trimming took 3 bases from V and 6 from J, leaving 6 bases between them. The CDR3 has 12 amino acids. Germline-derived CDR1 and CDR2 are LNHDA and SQIVND (reference sequence).

The CDR3 sequence: CATSRDHRGSPLHF. The CDR3 DNA is TGTGCCACCAGCAGAGATCACAGGGGTTCACCCCTCCACTTT. The chain joins TRBV15 to TRBJ1-6; TRBD1 agrees at 7 bases. CDR1 and CDR2 from the germline V gene are LNHNV and YYDKDF (reference sequence). Germline trimming cut 0 bases from V and 9 bases from J; bases unmatched to any gene: 2. This CDR3 is 14 amino acids long. Filled out from reference TRBV15 and TRBJ1-6, the complete variable domain reads DAMVIQNPRYQVTQFGKPVTLSCSQTLNHNVMYWYQQKSSQAPKLLFHYYDKDFNNEADTPDNFQSRRPNTSFCFLDIRSPGLGDTAMYLCATSRDHRGSPLHFGNGTRLTVT.

The chain has TRBV27 and TRBJ1-1; D is ambiguous. The V gene's germline CDR1 is MNHEY and CDR2 SMNVEV (reference sequence). V shed 11 bases and J shed 1 base, with 14 bases lying between them. CDR3 length: 13 amino acids. The CDR3 sequence: CASLAAGNTEAFF. DNA of the CDR3: TGTGCCTCCCTCGCGGCAGGGAACACTGAAGCTTTCTTT.

The J gene is TRBJ2-3, the V gene TRBV20-1; 8 positions match TRBD2. Germline V gives CDR1 DFQATT, CDR2 SNEGSKA (reference sequence). With V trimmed by 3 bases and J by 4 bases, 3 bases remained unmatched. The CDR3 has 13 residues. This chain's CDR3 is CSASGGASDTQYF. CDR3 nucleotide sequence: TGCAGTGCTAGCGGGGGGGCCTCAGATACGCAGTATTTT.

This clone is termed medium-sized. This chain links TRBV5-1 with TRBJ1-1; 9 nucleotides agree with TRBD1. Germline V gives CDR1 SGHRS, CDR2 YFSETQ. There are 15 residues in the CDR3. The V and J ends lost 3 bases and 0 bases, in that order; junction bases with no gene match: 3. CDR3 DNA: TGCGCCAGCAGCTCAAGGGACAGGGTGAACACTGAAGCTTTCTTT. This encodes CASSSRDRVNTEAFF.

The rearrangement joins TRBV7-8 to TRBJ1-5, with 8 bases lining up with TRBD1. The CDR3 spans 15 residues. CDR1 SGHVS and CDR2 FQNEAQ come from the germline V gene. After removal of 6 bases from V and 8 bases from J, the junction contained 12 bases not matched to a gene. CDR3: CASSERPGGAEPQHF. CDR3 bases: TGTGCCAGCAGTGAACGCCCAGGGGGCGCGGAGCCCCAGCATTTT.

By sample fraction, this clone is medium-sized (0.01 to 0.1%). The chain employs TRBV20-1 and TRBJ1-1; maybe TRBD1 (6 bases). The CDR3 length is 13 residues. CDR1 is DFQATT and CDR2 is SNEGSKA in the germline V gene (reference sequence). V lost 5 bases, J lost 6 bases, and 16 bases lay in between. The CDR3 loop reads CSASSYRASEAFF. CDR3 nucleotides: TGCAGTGCTTCATCCTACAGGGCCTCTGAAGCTTTCTTT.

The J gene is TRBJ1-6, the V gene TRBV28; a possible D gene is TRBD1 (5 bases). The germline gives CDR1 MDHEN, CDR2 SYDVKM. V shed 2 bases and J shed 7 bases, with 15 bases lying between them. This CDR3 region has 16 residues. The CDR3 here is CASSLDPDTRNSPLHF. The DNA for the CDR3 is TGTGCCAGCAGTTTAGATCCGGACACCCGGAATTCACCCCTCCACTTT.

This chain connects TRBV6-5 to TRBJ2-1; D ambiguous. Between the trimmed V and J ends, which lost 1 base and 0 bases, there was a span of 10 bases. Germline V gene sequence: CDR1 MNHEY, CDR2 SVGAGI. There are 16 residues in the CDR3. The CDR3, as DNA: TGTGCCAGCAGTTACTTGGCAGCGAGCTCCTACAATGAGCAGTTCTTC. It codes for CASSYLAASSYNEQFF.